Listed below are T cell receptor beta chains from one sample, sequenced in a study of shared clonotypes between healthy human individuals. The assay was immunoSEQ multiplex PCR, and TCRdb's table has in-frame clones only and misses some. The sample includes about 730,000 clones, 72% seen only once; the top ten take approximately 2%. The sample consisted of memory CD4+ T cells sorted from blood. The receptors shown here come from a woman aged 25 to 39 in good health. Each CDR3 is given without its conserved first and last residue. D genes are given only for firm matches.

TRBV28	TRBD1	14	ASSPGTGYSGNTIY
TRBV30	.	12	AWSFKGIDGELF
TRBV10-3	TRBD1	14	AIRGGTGTGAYEQY
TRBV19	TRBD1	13	ASSRIRGTNEKLF
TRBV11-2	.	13	ASSVQGRRTDTQY
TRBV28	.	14	ASSMGHSIGANVLT
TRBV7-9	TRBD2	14	ASSPLGTSGSYEQY
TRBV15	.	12	ATSRDWQNSPLH
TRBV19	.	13	ASSSGGSGANVLT
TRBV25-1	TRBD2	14	ASSEATSGLYNEQF
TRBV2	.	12	ARSVGWPTYEQY
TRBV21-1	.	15	ASSKGHRGGSNQPQH
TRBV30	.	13	AWSDFNWRTGELF
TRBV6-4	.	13	ASSDFFMAQHGYT
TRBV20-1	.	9	SAAGPNEQF
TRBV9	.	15	ASSVGNRLRKQETQY
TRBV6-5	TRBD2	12	ASSYSGRRDEQY
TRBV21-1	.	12	ASSPTGGRTEAF
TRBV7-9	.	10	ASSTTYREQY
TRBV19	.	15	ASSTRTDSATNEKLF
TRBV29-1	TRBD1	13	SVEVGQANTGELF
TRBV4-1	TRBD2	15	ASSHTGTSGRVDEQF
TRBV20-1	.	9	SARKGLGQY
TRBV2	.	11	ASRGDRTYEQY
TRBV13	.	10	ASSPPSNEQF
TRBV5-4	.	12	ASSPTGGRETQY
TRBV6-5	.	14	ASSYRGVQAQETQY
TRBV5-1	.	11	ASSPEGHNEQY
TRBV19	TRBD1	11	ASSATGWIGYT
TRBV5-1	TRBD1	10	ASSRTGYGYT
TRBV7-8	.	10	ASSLANYGYT
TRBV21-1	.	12	ASSKVEGMAEAF
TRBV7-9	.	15	ASRALLDSSSYNEQF
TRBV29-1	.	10	SARTDGETQY
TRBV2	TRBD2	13	ASSERASGNYEQY
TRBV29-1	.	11	SVAQQSSYEQY
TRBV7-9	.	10	ASRDTFYEQY
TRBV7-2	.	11	ASSQVGGETQY
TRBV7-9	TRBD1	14	ASSLDLGQGKYEQY
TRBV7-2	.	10	ASSLALGAQY
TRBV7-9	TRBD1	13	ASSFADRGAGELF
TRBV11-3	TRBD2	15	ASSPTRAGEPTDTQY
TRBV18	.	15	ASSPRRSQNVQAEAF
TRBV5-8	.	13	ASSSQTGALVGYT
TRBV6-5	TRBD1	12	ASSPTGGGEKLF
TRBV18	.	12	ASSPWQAPGELF
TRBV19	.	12	ASRVTDSSYEQY
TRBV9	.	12	ASSPIEGGAEAF
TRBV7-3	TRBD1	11	ASSFDRVDEQF
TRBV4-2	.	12	ASSQGTPNYGYT
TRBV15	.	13	ATSRGGAGANVLT
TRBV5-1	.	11	ASSRFFREKLF
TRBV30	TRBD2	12	AGSGLAGTGELF
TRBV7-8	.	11	ASSQDTNYGYT
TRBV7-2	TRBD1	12	ASSRGQADEKLF
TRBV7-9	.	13	ASSFGGGSHNEQF
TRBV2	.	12	ASSPGSSGNTIY
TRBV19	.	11	ASSITGVRGYT
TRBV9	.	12	ASSVQGSGNTIY